A single TCR beta chain is shown here with its context. Its target is not known. Germline-derived CDR1 and CDR2 are SGHDN and FVKESK. The CDR3 runs 13 residues. V gave up 0 bases and J gave up 4 bases, with 4 bases separating them. These data originate in a study of sequential checkpoint blockade in melanoma. Study-wide context: Arm A got nivolumab then ipilimumab; arm B the reverse, 1:1. Maintenance nivolumab came after either treatment sequence. 91 pretreatment tumor DNA samples were TCRβ immunosequenced. Study conclusions and caveats: Response in arm A was associated with pretreatment TIL clonality.

Method: immunoSEQ multiplex PCR; TCRdb's copy keeps in-frame clones and lacks some. The profile shows 20,000 to 25,000 clones, under 30% of them singletons. Regarding treatment: randomized to nivolumab then ipilimumab (arm A) or the reverse (arm B). The specimen was tumor tissue (inferred from file names), collected from a patient given nivolumab and ipilimumab in sequence. The gene calls are TRBV14 and TRBJ2-1; D remains ambiguous. The sequence was collected from a human donor with melanoma. CDR3 amino acids: CASSQETYNEQFF. The CDR3 coding sequence is TGTGCCAGCAGCCAAGAGACTTACAATGAGCAGTTCTTC.